The present T cell receptor (beta chain) was sequenced within a study of blood T cells in healthy people across ages. The study's findings and limits: Researchers said unsorted PBMCs prevented a conclusive naive versus antigen-experienced comparison.

V lost 3 bases, J lost 1 base, and 17 bases lay in between. The CDR3 totals 16 residues. Germline V gene sequence: CDR1 SGHRS, CDR2 YFSETQ. A J-beta primer mix and a sample-barcoded 5' primer were used in a second PCR of about 7 to 12 cycles. TCRdb used MiXCR to reprocess the 5' RACE reads, holding one entry per CDR3 protein. The sample has 790,000 or so distinct CDR3 sequences; more than 55% are singletons. As for this clonotype: No antigen is known for it.

What was sequenced was blood. The receptor comes from a man aged 40-49 years in good health. This chain joins TRBV5-1 and TRBJ2-7; tentatively, D is TRBD1 (6 bases). CDR3 coding DNA: TGCGCCAGCAGCTGGAGTAGACAGGACGCTTCCTACGAGCAGTACTTC. Residues: CASSWSRQDASYEQYF.